This T cell receptor beta chain was recovered during a study of radiation and T cells in renal cell carcinoma. At the level of the study: Nephrectomy followed 15 Gy stereotactic body radiation by 4 weeks. Study-wide results and limits: Baseline intratumoral clonotype presence is unknown without pretreatment biopsies. Top tumor clonotypes rose in blood 2 weeks post-radiation, then contracted.

Trimming removed 6 bases at V and 3 bases at J, with 6 bases between. Looked up from germline, CDR1 is MGHRA and CDR2 is YSYEKL. The CDR3 is 12 residues long. Profiling relied on immunoSEQ multiplex PCR, and the TCRdb table lists in-frame clones only, not all of them. The profile shows about 150,000 clones, roughly 89% of them singletons. Specified time point: blood 2 weeks post-SBRT. Documented treatment: 15 Gy SBRT to primary tumor, nephrectomy 4 weeks later. Clear cell pathology was present in this patient's renal cell carcinoma. As concerns this clone: No antigen is known for it.

The clonotype was recovered from a woman between 45 and 65 years old with renal cell carcinoma. The chain has TRBV4-1 and TRBJ2-1, with unresolved D. The material was blood, obtained from a patient whose treatment included radiotherapy and nephrectomy. The DNA for the CDR3 is TGCGCCAGCAGTGGGTACTACAATGAGCAGTTCTTC. This codes for CASSGYYNEQFF.